This TCR beta chain was obtained from a study of T-cell memory formation after mild COVID-19. Study details: Most TCR clusters belonged to a single donor.

From 5'RACE with constant-segment primers came TCR alpha and TCR beta cDNA libraries that carried sample barcodes and UMIs. TCRdb analysed the 5' RACE reads with MiXCR anew, one entry per CDR3 protein. The data contain almost 350,000 distinct CDR3 sequences, 20% to 25% of them singletons. Regarding the study as a whole: Certain responding clones were present in pre-infection memory, suggesting participation of cross-reactive memory.

Worth noting for this clonotype: What it binds is not known.

Trimming took 1 base from V and 7 from J, leaving 11 bases between them. Germline V gene sequence: CDR1 MDHEN, CDR2 SYDVKM. This CDR3 spans 14 amino acids. The clonotype was recovered from a man younger than 30 who had mild COVID-19 (a few samples of this study predate the infection). Cell type and time point are not known. The chain links TRBV28 to TRBJ2-1; D is perhaps TRBD2 (5 bases). Sequencing was done on a sample of PBMCs or a T cell subset sorted from them (not recorded which). The CDR3: CASSLFRGSNEQFF. The CDR3, as DNA: TGTGCCAGCAGTTTATTTCGGGGAAGTAATGAGCAGTTCTTC.